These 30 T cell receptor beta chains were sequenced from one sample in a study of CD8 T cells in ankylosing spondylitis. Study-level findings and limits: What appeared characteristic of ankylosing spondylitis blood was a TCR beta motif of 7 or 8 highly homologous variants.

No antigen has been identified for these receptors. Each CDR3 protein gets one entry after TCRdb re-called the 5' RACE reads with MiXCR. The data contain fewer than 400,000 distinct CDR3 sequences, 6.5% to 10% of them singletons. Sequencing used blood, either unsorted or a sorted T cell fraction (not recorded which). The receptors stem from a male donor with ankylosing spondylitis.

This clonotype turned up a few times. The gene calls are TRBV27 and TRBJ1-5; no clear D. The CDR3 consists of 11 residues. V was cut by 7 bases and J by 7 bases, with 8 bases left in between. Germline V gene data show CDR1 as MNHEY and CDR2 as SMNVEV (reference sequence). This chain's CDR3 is CASKGRQPQHF. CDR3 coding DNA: TGTGCCAGCAAGGGCCGACAGCCCCAGCATTTT.

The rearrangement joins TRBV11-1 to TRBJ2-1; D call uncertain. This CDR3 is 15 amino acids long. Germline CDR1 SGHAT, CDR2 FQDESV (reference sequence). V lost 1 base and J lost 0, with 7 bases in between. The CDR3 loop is CASSLDSLSYNEQFF. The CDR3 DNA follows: TGTGCCAGCAGCTTAGACTCACTCTCCTACAATGAGCAGTTCTTC.

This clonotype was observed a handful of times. The CDR3 DNA reads TGTGCCAGCAGCCTTCAGACAGTGGGATCCTACGAGCAGTACTTC. Translated: CASSLQTVGSYEQYF. V usage is TRBV3-1 and J usage is TRBJ2-7, with D tentatively TRBD1 (5 bases). The CDR3 consists of 15 residues. Trimming took 4 bases from V and 1 from J, leaving 14 bases between them. Per germline, CDR1 LGHDT and CDR2 YNNKEL (reference sequence).

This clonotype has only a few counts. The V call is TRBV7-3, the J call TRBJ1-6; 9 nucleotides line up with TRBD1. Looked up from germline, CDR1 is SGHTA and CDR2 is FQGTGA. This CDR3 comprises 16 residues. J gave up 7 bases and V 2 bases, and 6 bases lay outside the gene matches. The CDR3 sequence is CASSLGPGQGNSPLHF. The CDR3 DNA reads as TGTGCCAGCAGCTTAGGTCCGGGACAGGGAAATTCACCCCTCCACTTT.

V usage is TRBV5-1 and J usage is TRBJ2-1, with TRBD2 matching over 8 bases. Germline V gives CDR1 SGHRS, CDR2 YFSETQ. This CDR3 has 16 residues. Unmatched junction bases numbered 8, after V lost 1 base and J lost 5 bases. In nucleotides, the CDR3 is TGCGCCAGCAGCTTGAGCGGGAGAGAGGGTCACAATGAGCAGTTCTTC. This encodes CASSLSGREGHNEQFF.

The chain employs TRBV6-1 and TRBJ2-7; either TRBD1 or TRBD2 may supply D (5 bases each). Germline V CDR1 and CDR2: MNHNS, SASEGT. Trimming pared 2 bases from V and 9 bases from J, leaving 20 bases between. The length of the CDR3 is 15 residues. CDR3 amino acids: CASSEPVASPRGQYF. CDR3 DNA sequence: TGTGCCAGCAGTGAACCCGTGGCTAGCCCAAGGGGGCAGTACTTC.

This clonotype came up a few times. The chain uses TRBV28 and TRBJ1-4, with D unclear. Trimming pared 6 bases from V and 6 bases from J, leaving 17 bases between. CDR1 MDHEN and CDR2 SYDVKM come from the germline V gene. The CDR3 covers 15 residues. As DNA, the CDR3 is TGTGCCAGCAGCCTGAGTGTCGGCACTGATGAAAAACTGTTTTTT. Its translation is CASSLSVGTDEKLFF.

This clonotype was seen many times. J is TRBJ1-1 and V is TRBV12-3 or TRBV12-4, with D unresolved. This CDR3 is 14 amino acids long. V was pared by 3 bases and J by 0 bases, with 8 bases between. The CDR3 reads CASSFEILNTEAFF. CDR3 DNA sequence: TGTGCCAGCAGTTTTGAGATCCTGAACACTGAAGCTTTCTTT.

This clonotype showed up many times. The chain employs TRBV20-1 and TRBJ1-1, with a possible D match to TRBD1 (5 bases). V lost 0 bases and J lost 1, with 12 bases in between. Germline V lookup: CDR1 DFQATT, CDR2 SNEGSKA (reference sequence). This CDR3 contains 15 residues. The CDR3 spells CSARDPSGGNTEAFF. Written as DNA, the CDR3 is TGCAGTGCTAGAGACCCCTCCGGGGGGAACACTGAAGCTTTCTTT.

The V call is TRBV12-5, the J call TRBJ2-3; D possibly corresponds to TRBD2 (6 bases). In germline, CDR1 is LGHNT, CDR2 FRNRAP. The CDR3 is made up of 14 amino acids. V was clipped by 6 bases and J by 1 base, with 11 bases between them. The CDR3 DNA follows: TGTGCTAGTGGCTCCACGGGGGGCACAGATACGCAGTATTTT. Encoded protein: CASGSTGGTDTQYF.

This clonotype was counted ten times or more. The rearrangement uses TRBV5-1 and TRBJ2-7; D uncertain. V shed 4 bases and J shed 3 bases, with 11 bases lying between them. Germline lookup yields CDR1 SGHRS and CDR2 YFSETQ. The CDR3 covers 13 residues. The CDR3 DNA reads TGCGCCAGCAGCCGAAGTTTTGGCTACGAGCAGTACTTC. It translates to CASSRSFGYEQYF.

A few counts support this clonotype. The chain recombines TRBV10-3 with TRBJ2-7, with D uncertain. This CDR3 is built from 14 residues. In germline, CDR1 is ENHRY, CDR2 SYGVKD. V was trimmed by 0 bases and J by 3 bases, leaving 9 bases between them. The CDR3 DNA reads TGTGCCATCAGTGAGTCACCAGGAAGCTACGAGCAGTACTTC. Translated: CAISESPGSYEQYF.

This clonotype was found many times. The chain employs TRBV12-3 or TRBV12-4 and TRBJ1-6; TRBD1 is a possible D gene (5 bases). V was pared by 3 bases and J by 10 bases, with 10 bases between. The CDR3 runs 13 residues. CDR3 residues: CASSFARESPLHF. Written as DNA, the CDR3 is TGTGCCAGCAGTTTTGCCAGGGAATCACCCCTCCACTTT.

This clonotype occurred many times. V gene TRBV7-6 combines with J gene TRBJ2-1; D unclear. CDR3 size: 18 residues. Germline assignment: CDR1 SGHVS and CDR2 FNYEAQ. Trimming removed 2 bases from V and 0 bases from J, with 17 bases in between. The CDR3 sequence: CASSLTSLLGSSYNEQFF. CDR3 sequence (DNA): TGTGCCAGCAGCTTAACTTCCCTCCTAGGAAGCTCCTACAATGAGCAGTTCTTC.

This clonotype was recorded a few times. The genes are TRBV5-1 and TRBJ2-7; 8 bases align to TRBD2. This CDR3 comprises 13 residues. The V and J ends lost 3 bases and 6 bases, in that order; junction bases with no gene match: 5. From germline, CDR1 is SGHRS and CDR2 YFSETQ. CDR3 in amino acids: CASSSFAGGEQYF. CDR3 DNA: TGCGCCAGCAGCTCATTCGCGGGAGGCGAGCAGTACTTC.

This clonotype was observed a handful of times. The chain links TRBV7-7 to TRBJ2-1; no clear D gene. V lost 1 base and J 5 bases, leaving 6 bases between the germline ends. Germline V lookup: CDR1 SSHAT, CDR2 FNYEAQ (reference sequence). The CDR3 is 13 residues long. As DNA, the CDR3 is TGTGCCAGCAGCTTAGACTATCACAATGAGCAGTTCTTC. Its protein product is CASSLDYHNEQFF.

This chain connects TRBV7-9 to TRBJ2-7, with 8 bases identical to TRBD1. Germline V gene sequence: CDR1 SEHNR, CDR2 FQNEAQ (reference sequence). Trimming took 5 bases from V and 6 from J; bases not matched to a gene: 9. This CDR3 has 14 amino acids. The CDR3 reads CASSPRQGMGEQYF. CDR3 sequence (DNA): TGTGCCAGCAGCCCCCGACAGGGGATGGGCGAGCAGTACTTC.

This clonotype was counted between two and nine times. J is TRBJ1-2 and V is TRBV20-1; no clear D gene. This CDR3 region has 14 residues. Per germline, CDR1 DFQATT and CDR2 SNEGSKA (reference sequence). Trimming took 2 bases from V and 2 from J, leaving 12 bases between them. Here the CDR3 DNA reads TGCAGTGCTAGACACAGCCCAGGCAACTATGGCTACACCTTC. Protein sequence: CSARHSPGNYGYTF.

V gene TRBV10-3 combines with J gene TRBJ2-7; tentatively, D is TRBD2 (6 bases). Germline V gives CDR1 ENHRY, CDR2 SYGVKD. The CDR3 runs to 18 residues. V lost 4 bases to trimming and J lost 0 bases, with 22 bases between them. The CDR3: CAISGGGRSGLDSYEQYF. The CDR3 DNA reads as TGTGCCATCAGTGGGGGCGGACGGTCGGGACTGGACTCCTACGAGCAGTACTTC.

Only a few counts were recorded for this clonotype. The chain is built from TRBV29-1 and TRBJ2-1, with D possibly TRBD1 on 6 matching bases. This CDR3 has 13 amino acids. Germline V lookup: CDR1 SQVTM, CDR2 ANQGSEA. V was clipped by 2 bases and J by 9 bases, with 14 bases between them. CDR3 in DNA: TGCAGCGTTGAACAACAGGGTTGGGGTGAGCAGTTCTTC. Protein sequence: CSVEQQGWGEQFF.

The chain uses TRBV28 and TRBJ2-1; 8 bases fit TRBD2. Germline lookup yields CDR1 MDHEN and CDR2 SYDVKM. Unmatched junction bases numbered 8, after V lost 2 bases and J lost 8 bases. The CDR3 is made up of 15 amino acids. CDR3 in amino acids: CASSLPGLGVHEQFF. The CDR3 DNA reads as TGTGCCAGCAGTTTACCGGGACTAGGGGTCCATGAGCAGTTCTTC.

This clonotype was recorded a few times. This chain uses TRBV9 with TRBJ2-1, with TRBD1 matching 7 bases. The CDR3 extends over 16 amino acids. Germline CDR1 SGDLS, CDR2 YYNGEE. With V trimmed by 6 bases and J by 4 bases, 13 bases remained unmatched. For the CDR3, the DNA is TGTGCCAGCAACCCTTCCTCACAGGGGTGGTACAATGAGCAGTTCTTC. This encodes CASNPSSQGWYNEQFF.

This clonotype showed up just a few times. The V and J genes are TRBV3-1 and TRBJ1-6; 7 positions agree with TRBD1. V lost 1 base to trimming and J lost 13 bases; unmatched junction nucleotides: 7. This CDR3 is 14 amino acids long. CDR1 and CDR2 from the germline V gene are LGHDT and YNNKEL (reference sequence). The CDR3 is CASSQGGQAWPLHF. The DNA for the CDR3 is TGTGCCAGCAGCCAAGGAGGACAGGCATGGCCCCTCCACTTT.

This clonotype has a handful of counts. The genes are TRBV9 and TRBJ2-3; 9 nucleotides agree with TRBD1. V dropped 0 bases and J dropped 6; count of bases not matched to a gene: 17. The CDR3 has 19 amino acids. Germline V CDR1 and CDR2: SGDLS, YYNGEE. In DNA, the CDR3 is TGTGCCAGCAGCGTAGAGGGACAGGGCTCGACGAGTAATTTGGATACGCAGTATTTT. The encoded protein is CASSVEGQGSTSNLDTQYF.

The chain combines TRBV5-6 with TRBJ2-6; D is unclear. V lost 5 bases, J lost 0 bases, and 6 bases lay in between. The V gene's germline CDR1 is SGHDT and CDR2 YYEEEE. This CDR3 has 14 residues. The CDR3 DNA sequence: TGTGCCAGCAGATCTCCCTCTGGGGCCAACGTCCTGACTTTC. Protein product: CASRSPSGANVLTF.

The CDR3 nucleotides read TGTGCCACCAGCAGGGACAGTAGCCCTAGCACAGATACGCAGTATTTT. Residues: CATSRDSSPSTDTQYF. V is TRBV15 and J is TRBJ2-3; D may be TRBD1 (6 bases). V shed 3 bases and J shed 0 bases, with 13 bases lying between them. Germline CDR1 LNHNV, CDR2 YYDKDF (reference sequence). This CDR3 has 16 amino acids.

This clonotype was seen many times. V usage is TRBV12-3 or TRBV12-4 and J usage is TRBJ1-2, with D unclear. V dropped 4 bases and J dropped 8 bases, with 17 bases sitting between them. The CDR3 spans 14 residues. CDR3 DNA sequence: TGTGCCAGCAGTTCAGATACGACCTCAAGGGGCTACACCTTC. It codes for CASSSDTTSRGYTF.

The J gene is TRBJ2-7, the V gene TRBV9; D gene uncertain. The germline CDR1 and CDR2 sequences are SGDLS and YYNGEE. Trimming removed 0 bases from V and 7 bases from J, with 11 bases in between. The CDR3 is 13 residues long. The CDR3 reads CASSVVQLGEQYF. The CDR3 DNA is TGTGCCAGCAGCGTAGTTCAGCTTGGGGAGCAGTACTTC.

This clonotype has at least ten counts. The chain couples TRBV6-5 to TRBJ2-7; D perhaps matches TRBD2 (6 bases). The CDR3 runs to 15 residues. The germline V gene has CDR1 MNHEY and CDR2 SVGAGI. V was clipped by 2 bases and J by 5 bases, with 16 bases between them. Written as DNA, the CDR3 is TGTGCCAGCAGTTACGGGAGGAGGGTGGTAAACGAGCAGTACTTC. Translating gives CASSYGRRVVNEQYF.

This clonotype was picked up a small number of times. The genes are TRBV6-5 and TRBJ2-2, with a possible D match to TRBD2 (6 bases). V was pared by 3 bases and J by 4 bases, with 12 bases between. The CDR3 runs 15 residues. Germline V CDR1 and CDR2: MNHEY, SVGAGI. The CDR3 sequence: CASSYLEGGTGELFF. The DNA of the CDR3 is TGTGCCAGCAGTTATTTAGAGGGAGGCACCGGGGAGCTGTTTTTT.